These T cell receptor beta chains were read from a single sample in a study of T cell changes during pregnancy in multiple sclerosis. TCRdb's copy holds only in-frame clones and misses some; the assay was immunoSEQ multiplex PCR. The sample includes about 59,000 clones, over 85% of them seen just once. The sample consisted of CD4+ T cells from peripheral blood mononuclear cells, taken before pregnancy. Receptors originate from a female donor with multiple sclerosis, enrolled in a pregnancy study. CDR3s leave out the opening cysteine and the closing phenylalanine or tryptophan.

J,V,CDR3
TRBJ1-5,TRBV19,ASTRLAQGARGQPQH
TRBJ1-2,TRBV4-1,ASSRGEQGATSNYGYT
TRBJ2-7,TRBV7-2,ASSSTGYEQY
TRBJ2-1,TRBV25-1,ASSESGTGPKQF
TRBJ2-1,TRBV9,ASSAGTVSYNEQF
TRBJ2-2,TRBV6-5,VSSYLGGKNGELF
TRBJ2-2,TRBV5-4,ASSRGGSSTGELF
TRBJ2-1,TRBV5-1,ASSPASGIVGNEQF
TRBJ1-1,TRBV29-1,SVAPRGGTEAF
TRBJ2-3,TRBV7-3,ASSRASARTDTQY
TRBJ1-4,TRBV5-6,ASSKDSTEKLF
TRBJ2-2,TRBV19,ASRGYRGKGNTGELF
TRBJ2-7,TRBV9,ASSLGGGYEQY
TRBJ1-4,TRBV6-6,ASSQFPGGLGEKLF
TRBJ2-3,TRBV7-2,ASSLGGGSRADTQY
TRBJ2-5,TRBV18,ASSNQETQY
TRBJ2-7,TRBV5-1,ASSYLAESSYEQY
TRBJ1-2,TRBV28,ASSPGQNNYGYT
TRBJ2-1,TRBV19,ASSRGMLWNEQF
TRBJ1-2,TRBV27,ASSSSYGDSGYT
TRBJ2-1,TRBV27,ASSLFRGRTTGGEQF
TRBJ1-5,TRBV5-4,ASSSQGSNQPQH
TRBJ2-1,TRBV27,ASSFYSGRADEQF
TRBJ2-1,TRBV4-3,ASSKDTSSYNEQF
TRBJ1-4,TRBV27,ASSWSAISSPSSILF
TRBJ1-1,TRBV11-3,ASSLRGEDTEAF
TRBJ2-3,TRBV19,ASSNPFSVGLAGSTDTQY
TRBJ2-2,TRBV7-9,ASSYGSANTGELF
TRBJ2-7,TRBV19,ASRNVAGGRGNYEQY
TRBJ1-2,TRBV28,ASSYRHNYGYT
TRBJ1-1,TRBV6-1,ASRVVGDQTEAF
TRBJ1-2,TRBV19,ASSMSQGATRGYT
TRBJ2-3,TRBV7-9,ASSPDRERPTDTQY
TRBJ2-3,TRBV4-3,ASSRRGLAEFTDTQY
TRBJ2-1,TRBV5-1,ASSRGTGGGQGEQF
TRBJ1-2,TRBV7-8,ASSLTGGEYGYT
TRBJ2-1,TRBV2,ASSGILAGIYNEQF
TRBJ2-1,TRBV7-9,ASSTGGLAGRGEQF
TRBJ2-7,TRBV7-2,ASSFWQGGDYEQY
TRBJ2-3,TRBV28,ATRLGFTDTQY
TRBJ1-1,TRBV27,ASSSRGLAEAF